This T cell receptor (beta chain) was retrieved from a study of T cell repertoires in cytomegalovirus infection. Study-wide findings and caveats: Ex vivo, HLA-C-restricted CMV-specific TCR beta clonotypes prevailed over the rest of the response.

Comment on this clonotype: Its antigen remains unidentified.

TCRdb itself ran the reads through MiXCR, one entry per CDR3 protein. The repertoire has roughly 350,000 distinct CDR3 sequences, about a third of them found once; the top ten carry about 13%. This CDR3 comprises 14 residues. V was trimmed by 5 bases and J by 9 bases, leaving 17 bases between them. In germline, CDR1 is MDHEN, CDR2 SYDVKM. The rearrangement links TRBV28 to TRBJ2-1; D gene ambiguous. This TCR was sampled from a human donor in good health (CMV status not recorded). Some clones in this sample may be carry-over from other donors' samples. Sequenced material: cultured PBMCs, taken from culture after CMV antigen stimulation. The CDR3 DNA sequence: TGTGCCAGCAGTCCCCTAGGCGGTAGACTTGAGCAGTTCTTC. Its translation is CASSPLGGRLEQFF.